The 7 T cell receptor beta chains below were found in one sample sequenced in a study of blood T cell repertoires in COVID-19. Assay: immunoSEQ multiplex PCR; the TCRdb copy retains only in-frame clones and omits some. The sample shows about 160,000 clones, roughly 93% of them seen only once. Specimen: peripheral blood. These receptors came from a woman in her forties or fifties with acute or convalescent COVID-19.

This chain connects TRBV7-9 to TRBJ2-2; possible D gene TRBD1, 6 bases. Trimming removed 2 bases at V and 5 bases at J, with 15 bases between. Germline values: CDR1 SEHNR, CDR2 FQNEAQ (reference sequence). The CDR3 totals 16 residues. CDR3 region: CASSLIAGVGTGELFF. The DNA for the CDR3 is TGTGCCAGCAGCTTAATCGCAGGGGTAGGAACCGGGGAGCTGTTTTTT.

V and J are TRBV5-1 and TRBJ1-1, with D perhaps TRBD1 (5 bases). CDR3 length equals 14 residues. V lost 1 base and J lost 0, with 7 bases in between. CDR1 and CDR2 (germline): SGHRS, YFSETQ. Here the CDR3 reads CASSLSGMNTEAFF. CDR3 sequence (DNA): TGCGCCAGCAGCTTGTCAGGGATGAACACTGAAGCTTTCTTT.

V is TRBV6-5 and J is TRBJ1-5; 9 bases map to TRBD1. The CDR3 contains 16 residues. Looked up from germline, CDR1 is MNHEY and CDR2 is SVGAGI. The J segment lost 3 bases and the V segment lost 4 bases, leaving 7 bases of the junction unmatched. For the CDR3, the DNA is TGTGCCAGCAGTTTTCCGGGACAGGGCTTCAATCAGCCCCAGCATTTT. Residues: CASSFPGQGFNQPQHF.

The rearrangement links TRBV7-9 to TRBJ1-4; 8 bases match TRBD1. J lost 8 bases, V lost 4 bases, and 12 bases had no gene match. This CDR3 contains 16 residues. Germline values: CDR1 SEHNR, CDR2 FQNEAQ (reference sequence). CDR3 residues: CASSSPGQGGGEKLFF. The CDR3 bases are TGTGCCAGCAGCTCTCCAGGACAGGGAGGGGGCGAAAAACTGTTTTTT. The variable domain in full, with the rest retrieved from reference TRBV7-9 and TRBJ1-4, is DTGVSQNPRHKITKRGQNVTFRCDPISEHNRLYWYRQTLGQGPEFLTYFQNEAQLEKSRLLSDRFSAERPKGSFSTLEIQRTEQGDSAMYLCASSSPGQGGGEKLFFGSGTQLSVL.

The chain links TRBV4-1 to TRBJ1-4, with D perhaps TRBD1 (5 bases). Trimming shortened V by 0 bases and J by 0 bases, and 11 bases separated the two germline ends. Germline CDR1 and CDR2: MGHRA and YSYEKL. There are 17 residues in the CDR3. CDR3 nucleotide sequence: TGCGCCAGCAGCCAAGATGCCCCAGGGACAACTAATGAAAAACTGTTTTTT. Its translation: CASSQDAPGTTNEKLFF.

The rearrangement joins TRBV19 to TRBJ2-2; D is undetermined. The ends were cut back, 3 bases at V and 7 bases at J, with 9 bases in the middle. The CDR3 length is 13 residues. Germline CDR1 LNHDA, CDR2 SQIVND (reference sequence). The CDR3 spells CASSINTFGELFF. CDR3 DNA sequence: TGTGCCAGTAGTATCAACACATTCGGGGAGCTGTTTTTT.

The DNA for the CDR3 is TGTGCCAGCAGCTTAGGGGACAGCCAAGAGACCCAGTACTTC. It translates to CASSLGDSQETQYF. The rearrangement links TRBV7-9 to TRBJ2-5, with TRBD1 matching over 7 bases. V lost 1 base and J lost 1; bases outside the gene matches: 0. The CDR3 runs 14 residues. Germline V lookup: CDR1 SEHNR, CDR2 FQNEAQ (reference sequence).